This TCR beta chain derives from a study of shared clonotypes between healthy human individuals. The CDR3 loop spans 15 amino acids. J lost 8 bases, V lost 3 bases, and 5 bases had no gene match. Germline V CDR1 and CDR2: MNHNS, SASEGT. Clones were sequenced by immunoSEQ multiplex PCR, and TCRdb holds only the in-frame ones, with some missing. The table records some 580,000 clones, approximately 97% of them present only once. Naive CD45RA+ and memory CD45RA-negative subsets were split from CD4+ cells. The sample was naive CD4+ T cells sorted from blood. As to subset: CD45RA+ positively selected. This receptor was obtained from a woman in her 30s in good health. V and J are TRBV6-1 and TRBJ1-4, with 11 nucleotides matching TRBD1. The CDR3 spells CASSDPGTGGEKLFF. DNA for the CDR3: TGTGCCAGCAGTGACCCCGGGACAGGGGGAGAAAAACTGTTTTTT.